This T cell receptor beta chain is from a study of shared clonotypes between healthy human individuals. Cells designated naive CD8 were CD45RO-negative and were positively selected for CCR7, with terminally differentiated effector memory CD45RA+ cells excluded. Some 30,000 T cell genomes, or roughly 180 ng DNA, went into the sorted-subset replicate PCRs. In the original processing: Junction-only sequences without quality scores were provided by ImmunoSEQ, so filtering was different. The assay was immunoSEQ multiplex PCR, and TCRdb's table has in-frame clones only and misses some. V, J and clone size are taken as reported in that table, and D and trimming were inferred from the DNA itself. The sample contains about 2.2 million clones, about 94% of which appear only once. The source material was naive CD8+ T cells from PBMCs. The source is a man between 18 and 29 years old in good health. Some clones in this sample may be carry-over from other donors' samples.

The CDR3 nucleotides are TGTGCCAGCAGCCAAGTTAATCCAGGCGACTCTAACTATGGCTACACCTTC. Translated: CASSQVNPGDSNYGYTF. The chain uses TRBV4-2 and TRBJ1-2; D not resolved. The ends were cut back, 1 base at V and 0 bases at J, with 15 bases in the middle. The germline gives CDR1 LGHNA, CDR2 YNFKEQ. The CDR3 is 17 residues long.